A selection of T cell receptor beta chains follows, all from one sample in a study of cytomegalovirus exposure and HLA in healthy donors. Only in-frame clones appear in the TCRdb table, and some are missing; sequencing was by immunoSEQ multiplex PCR. The sample has 90,000 to 150,000 clones; over 65% are singletons. What was sequenced was PBMCs. The receptors come from a woman in her twenties or thirties in good health and CMV-seropositive. CDR3s include the opening cysteine and the closing phenylalanine or tryptophan. The order of the fields is CDR3 protein, V gene, J gene.

CDR3 protein: CASSLPQAGELFF
V gene: TRBV28
J gene: TRBJ2-2

CDR3 protein: CASGTGTGELFF
V gene: TRBV5-1
J gene: TRBJ2-2

CDR3 protein: CASSVTRGTYEQYF
V gene: TRBV2
J gene: TRBJ2-7

CDR3 protein: CASSPGVNHEQYF
V gene: TRBV4-2
J gene: TRBJ2-7

CDR3 protein: CSATQGAGYGYTF
V gene: TRBV29-1
J gene: TRBJ1-2

CDR3 protein: CASTPGWADSYEAFF
V gene: TRBV6-1
J gene: TRBJ1-1

CDR3 protein: CASSLRFYGYTF
V gene: TRBV7-9
J gene: TRBJ1-2

CDR3 protein: CASTDKPGQARSPLHF
V gene: TRBV19
J gene: TRBJ1-6

CDR3 protein: CASSWTSLGSYEQYF
V gene: TRBV7-2
J gene: TRBJ2-7

CDR3 protein: CASSSWTLSGNTIYF
V gene: TRBV28
J gene: TRBJ1-3

CDR3 protein: CASSLAGTGFSPLHF
V gene: TRBV7-6
J gene: TRBJ1-6

CDR3 protein: CASSQDPGENYGYTF
V gene: TRBV4-3
J gene: TRBJ1-2

CDR3 protein: CASSIRDWPSYEQYF
V gene: TRBV7-2
J gene: TRBJ2-7

CDR3 protein: CASSLGSMETQYF
V gene: TRBV28
J gene: TRBJ2-5

CDR3 protein: CASRGGKNIQYF
V gene: TRBV6-5
J gene: TRBJ2-4

CDR3 protein: CASSLTGYGYTF
V gene: TRBV14
J gene: TRBJ1-2

CDR3 protein: CAWSVPQKTGTYGYTF
V gene: TRBV30
J gene: TRBJ1-2

CDR3 protein: CASRAETNTGELFF
V gene: TRBV6-1
J gene: TRBJ2-2

CDR3 protein: CASSLQAYEQYF
V gene: TRBV6-1
J gene: TRBJ2-7

CDR3 protein: CASSLATGTETQYF
V gene: TRBV7-9
J gene: TRBJ2-5

CDR3 protein: CASAGGRGEQFF
V gene: TRBV4-3
J gene: TRBJ2-1

CDR3 protein: CATSTSGTYEQYF
V gene: TRBV15
J gene: TRBJ2-7

CDR3 protein: CAISESAGRRNYGYTF
V gene: TRBV10-3
J gene: TRBJ1-2

CDR3 protein: CASSQDRGGSYEQYF
V gene: TRBV4-3
J gene: TRBJ2-7

CDR3 protein: CASGFQTSGYEQYF
V gene: TRBV12-5
J gene: TRBJ2-7

CDR3 protein: CASSEAPPGQGGQFF
V gene: TRBV6-1
J gene: TRBJ2-1

CDR3 protein: CASSLAPRYNEQFF
V gene: TRBV5-1
J gene: TRBJ2-1

CDR3 protein: CASSLGDSSGELFF
V gene: TRBV5-1
J gene: TRBJ2-2

CDR3 protein: CASSVSGELFF
V gene: TRBV7-6
J gene: TRBJ2-2

CDR3 protein: CASSQTVGLTEAFF
V gene: TRBV5-6
J gene: TRBJ1-1

CDR3 protein: CASSFSAKNIQYF
V gene: TRBV11-2
J gene: TRBJ2-4

CDR3 protein: CASSVGGQLNYGYTF
V gene: TRBV5-4
J gene: TRBJ1-2

CDR3 protein: CAIKSTDRDYGYTF
V gene: TRBV19
J gene: TRBJ1-2

CDR3 protein: CAREVAQYRGHGYEQYF
V gene: TRBV5-3
J gene: TRBJ2-7

CDR3 protein: CASNSRQGLYEQYF
V gene: TRBV28
J gene: TRBJ2-7

CDR3 protein: CASSVRGSTDTQYF
V gene: TRBV19
J gene: TRBJ2-3

CDR3 protein: CSLARADTQYF
V gene: TRBV29-1
J gene: TRBJ2-3

CDR3 protein: CASSMQVMNTEAFF
V gene: TRBV19
J gene: TRBJ1-1

CDR3 protein: CASRRIGPSGETQYF
V gene: TRBV6-5
J gene: TRBJ2-5

CDR3 protein: CASSSYRGIDNEQFF
V gene: TRBV7-9
J gene: TRBJ2-1

CDR3 protein: CASSLGTGPYEQYF
V gene: TRBV5-1
J gene: TRBJ2-7

CDR3 protein: CASTGQGATEAFF
V gene: TRBV6-1
J gene: TRBJ1-1

CDR3 protein: CASSQTSAYGYTF
V gene: TRBV5-8
J gene: TRBJ1-2